This entry describes one T cell receptor beta chain. Its cognate antigen is unknown. This specimen comes from a study of cytomegalovirus exposure and HLA in healthy donors. Broader study findings: For most TCR beta V segments, an earlier analysis put the productive rate at about 87% or about 30% of the time. Accurate predictions that matched the HLA-A and HLA-B alleles of most subjects were reportedly made from TCR beta sequences.

Healthy individuals who donated bone marrow served as the donors. Use of 60 Vbeta and 13 Jbeta primers characterized the PCR. Profiling relied on immunoSEQ multiplex PCR, and the TCRdb table lists in-frame clones only, not all of them. The sample comprises fewer than 200,000 clones, 80% to 85% of which are singletons, and about 2% rests with the top ten. The CDR3 extends over 16 amino acids. V lost 3 bases, J lost 3 bases, and 2 bases stayed unmatched. Germline V gene sequence: CDR1 SGDLS, CDR2 YYNGEE. This receptor was taken from a human donor in good health. The chain is built from TRBV9 and TRBJ2-1, with TRBD2 matching 14 bases. The sample taken for sequencing was PBMCs. The CDR3 DNA reads as TGTGCCAGCAGCGGGACTAGCGGGGGGTACTACAATGAGCAGTTCTTC. It encodes CASSGTSGGYYNEQFF.